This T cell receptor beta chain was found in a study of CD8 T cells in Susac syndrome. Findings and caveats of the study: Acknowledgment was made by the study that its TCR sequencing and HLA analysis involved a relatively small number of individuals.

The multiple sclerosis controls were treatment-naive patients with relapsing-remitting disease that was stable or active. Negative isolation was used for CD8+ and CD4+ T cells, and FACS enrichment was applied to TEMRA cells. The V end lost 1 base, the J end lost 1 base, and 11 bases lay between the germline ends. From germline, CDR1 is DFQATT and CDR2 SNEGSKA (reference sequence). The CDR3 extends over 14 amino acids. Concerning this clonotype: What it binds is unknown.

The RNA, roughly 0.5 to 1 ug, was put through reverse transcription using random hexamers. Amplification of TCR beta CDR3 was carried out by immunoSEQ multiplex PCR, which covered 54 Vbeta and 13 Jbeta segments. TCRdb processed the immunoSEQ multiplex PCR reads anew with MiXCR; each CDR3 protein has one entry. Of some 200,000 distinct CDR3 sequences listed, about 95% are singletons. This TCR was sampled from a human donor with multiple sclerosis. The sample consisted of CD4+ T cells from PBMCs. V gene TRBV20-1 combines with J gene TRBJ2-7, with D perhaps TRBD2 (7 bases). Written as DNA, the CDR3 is TGCAGTGCTAGAGGGCGGGGGCGATCCTACGAGCAGTACTTC. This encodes CSARGRGRSYEQYF.